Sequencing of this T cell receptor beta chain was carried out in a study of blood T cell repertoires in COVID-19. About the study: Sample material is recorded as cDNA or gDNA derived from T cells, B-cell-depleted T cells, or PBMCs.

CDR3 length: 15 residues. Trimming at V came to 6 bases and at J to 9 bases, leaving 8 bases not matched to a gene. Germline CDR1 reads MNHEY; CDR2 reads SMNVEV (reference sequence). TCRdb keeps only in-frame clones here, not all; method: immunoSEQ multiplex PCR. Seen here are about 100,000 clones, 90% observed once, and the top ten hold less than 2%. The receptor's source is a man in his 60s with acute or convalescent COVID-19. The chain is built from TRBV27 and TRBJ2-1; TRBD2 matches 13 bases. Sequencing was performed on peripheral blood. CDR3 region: CASSQGTSGKSEQFF. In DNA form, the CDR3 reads TGTGCCAGCAGCCAGGGGACTAGCGGGAAAAGTGAGCAGTTCTTC.